This T cell receptor beta chain was sequenced in a study of molecular identifiers for immune sequencing clone quantification. This clonotype was counted at least ten times. The use of previously described methods and listed TCR primers produced the bulk TCR libraries. TCRdb re-derived calls from the PCR reads in MiXCR, one entry per CDR3 protein. The sample yields about half a million distinct CDR3 sequences, about a fifth seen once. In the sort, naive CD8 T cells were defined as CD8+CD4-CCR7+CD45RA+. The sample comprised naive CD8+ T cells from blood, with Jurkat cell RNA spiked in. Stated subset: FACS-sorted CD8+CD4-CCR7+CD45RA+ naive T cells. The receptor was derived from a human donor in good health. Some libraries in this study had Jurkat cell RNA spiked in.

CDR3 bases: TGTGCCAGCAGTTTGGGCTTGGGACAGACCTACGAGCAGTACTTC. It yields the protein CASSLGLGQTYEQYF. The V and J genes are TRBV6-5 and TRBJ2-7; 7 bases are shared with TRBD1. Germline V lookup: CDR1 MNHEY, CDR2 SVGAGI. With V trimmed by 4 bases and J by 2 bases, 8 bases remained unmatched. The CDR3 contains 15 residues.